The subject of this entry is one TCR beta chain. No cognate antigen has been identified for it. It has no much larger one-base neighbor in the sample; base qualities were not kept. These data originate in a study of brain metastases from non-small cell lung cancer (dated by TCRdb to about 2019). Describing the broader study: The study profiled the immune microenvironment of paired resected primary tumors and brain metastases from non-small-cell lung cancer patients. Broader findings and caveats from the paper: T-cell clones were apparently expanded in around 60% of brain metastases relative to the matched primary tumors. TCR repertoires were found to be largely shared between paired brain metastases and primary tumors, although sparse T-cell densities were observed in the brain metastases. T-cell infiltration was lower in brain metastases than in primary tumors (P < 0.001).

The library was made by the immunoSEQ multiplex PCR assay. Alongside a 770-gene immune expression panel, the team sequenced the T-cell receptor beta chain repertoire. TCRdb mirrors the immuneACCESS table, restricted to in-frame sequences. Some clones are absent from its copies; in checked studies, under half trace to an unresolved V gene, and the reason for the others is unknown. Counted in this sample were about 5,000 clones; 88% of them appeared once. Jointly, the top ten make up over 10% of the sample. The cohort was made up of some 40 patients with surgically resected non-small-cell lung cancer, each of whom had both a primary tumor specimen and a brain metastasis specimen. Tumor specimens were archival formalin-fixed, paraffin-embedded tissues. Taken from cysteine to phenylalanine, the CDR3 has 16 residues. The CDR3 DNA has 48 bases and is translated from base 1. The junction shows trimming of 0 bases on V and 2 bases on J, and the gene matches do not reach 3 bases of it. From a lookup of the germline V gene (reference sequence), CDR1 and CDR2 are MNHNY and SVGAGI.

Sequencing was carried out using tissue from a brain metastasis. The cell subset or site label of this sample denotes: resected brain metastasis paired with primary lung tumor. This chain is built from TRBV6-6 and TRBJ2-2, and TRBD1 matches 7 of the central bases. The receptor comes from a donor aged 40 or older with non-small cell lung cancer. This receptor carries the CDR3 CASSYSGQDNTGELFF. The nucleotides are TGTGCCAGCAGTTACTCCGGACAGGATAACACCGGGGAGCTGTTTTTT.